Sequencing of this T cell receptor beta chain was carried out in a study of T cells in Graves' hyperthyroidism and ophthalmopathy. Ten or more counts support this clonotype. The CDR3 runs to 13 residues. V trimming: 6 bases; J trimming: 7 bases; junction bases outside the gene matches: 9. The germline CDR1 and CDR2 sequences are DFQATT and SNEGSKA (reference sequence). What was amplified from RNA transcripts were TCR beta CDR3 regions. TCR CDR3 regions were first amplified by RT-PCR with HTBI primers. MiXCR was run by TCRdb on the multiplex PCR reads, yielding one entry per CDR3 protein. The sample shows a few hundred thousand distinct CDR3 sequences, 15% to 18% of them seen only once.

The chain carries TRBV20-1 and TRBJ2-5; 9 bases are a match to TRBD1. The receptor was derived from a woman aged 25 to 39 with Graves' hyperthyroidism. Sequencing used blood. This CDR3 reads CSAPGQGVGTQYF. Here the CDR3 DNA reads TGCAGTGCCCCGGGACAGGGCGTCGGGACCCAGTACTTC.